This record looks at one TCR beta chain sequence and its context. The antigen remains unidentified. Method: immunoSEQ multiplex PCR; TCRdb's copy keeps in-frame clones and lacks some. The profile shows some 1,600,000 clones, around 98% of them singletons. This record comes from a study of shared clonotypes between healthy human individuals. The V and J ends lost 1 base and 9 bases respectively, with 13 bases between them. This CDR3 region has 14 residues. CDR1 SEHNR and CDR2 FQNEAQ come from the germline V gene (reference sequence). General study findings and limits: Between a few donors, naive CD4 clonotypes were shared at a level of about 5%.

Input material: naive CD4+ T cells sorted from blood. This sample's subset: CD45RA+ positively selected. V is TRBV7-9 and J is TRBJ1-5; possible D gene TRBD1, 5 bases. This clonotype was obtained from a man younger than 45 in good health. The CDR3 DNA reads TGTGCCAGCAGCTTAGGTGAGGGGAGGAGGCCCCAGCATTTT. It yields the protein CASSLGEGRRPQHF.